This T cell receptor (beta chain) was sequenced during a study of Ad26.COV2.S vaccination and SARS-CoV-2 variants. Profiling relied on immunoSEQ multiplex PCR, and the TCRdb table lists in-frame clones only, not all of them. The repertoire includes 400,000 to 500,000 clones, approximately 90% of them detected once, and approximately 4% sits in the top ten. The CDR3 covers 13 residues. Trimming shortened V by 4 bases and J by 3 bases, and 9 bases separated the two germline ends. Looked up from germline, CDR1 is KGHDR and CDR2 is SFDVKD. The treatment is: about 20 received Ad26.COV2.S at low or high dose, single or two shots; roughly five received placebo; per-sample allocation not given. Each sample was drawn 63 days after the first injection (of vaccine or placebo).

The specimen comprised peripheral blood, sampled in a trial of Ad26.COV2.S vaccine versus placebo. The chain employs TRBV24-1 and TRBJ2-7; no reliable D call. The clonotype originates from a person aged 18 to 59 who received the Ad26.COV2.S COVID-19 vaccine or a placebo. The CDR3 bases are TGTGCCACCAGTGACGGCAAGTTCTACGAGCAGTACTTC. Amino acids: CATSDGKFYEQYF.